In this sample, the clone carrying this T cell receptor (beta chain) turned up many times. CDR3 length: 11 amino acids. Looked up from germline, CDR1 is ENHRY and CDR2 is SYGVKD. With 9 bases removed from V and 4 bases from J, the gap between germline ends came to 7 bases. The entry originates in a study of neurological immune-mediated disorders. Via MiXCR, TCRdb re-called the 5' RACE reads, giving one row per CDR3 protein. This table holds more than 45,000 distinct CDR3 sequences, roughly 4.4% found once. Specimen: PBMCs. V gene TRBV10-3 combines with J gene TRBJ1-3; unclear D gene. This receptor was identified in a man aged 50 to 60 with multiple sclerosis. In DNA form, the CDR3 reads TGTGCCATGTCCGGGGGAAACACCATATATTTT. Translation: CAMSGGNTIYF.